The 13 T cell receptor beta chains below all came from one sample that was sequenced in a study of T cells in Graves' hyperthyroidism and ophthalmopathy. Amplification targeted TCR beta CDR3 regions from RNA transcripts. A first-round RT-PCR of the TCR CDR3 used the HTBI primer set. In TCRdb, the multiplex PCR reads were re-called with MiXCR into one record per CDR3 protein. The sample has about 300,000 distinct CDR3 sequences, roughly 19% seen once. The sequencing input was blood. Receptors originate from a man aged 50 or older with Graves' ophthalmopathy.

The chain carries TRBV20-1 and TRBJ2-5; D is possibly TRBD2 (5 bases). The germline CDR1 and CDR2 sequences are DFQATT and SNEGSKA (reference sequence). Between the trimmed V and J ends, which lost 3 bases and 5 bases, there was a span of 10 bases. The CDR3 is 12 residues long. The CDR3: CSASLAWETQYF. In DNA form, the CDR3 reads TGCAGTGCTAGTTTAGCGTGGGAGACCCAGTACTTC.

In this sample, this clonotype turned up many times. The chain joins TRBV7-2 to TRBJ2-7, with TRBD2 matching 11 bases. Germline V CDR1 and CDR2: SGHTA, FQGNSA. With V trimmed by 5 bases and J by 0 bases, 12 bases remained unmatched. This CDR3 comprises 18 residues. CDR3 nucleotides: TGTGCCAGCAGCCGAATTCCTGGGACTAGCGGTAGCTCCTACGAGCAGTACTTC. It specifies CASSRIPGTSGSSYEQYF.

This clonotype was detected many times. V is TRBV5-4 and J is TRBJ2-1, with 7 bases identical to TRBD1. This CDR3 comprises 15 residues. Trimming cost V 2 bases and J 12 bases; bases outside gene matches: 14. Germline V gene data show CDR1 as SGHNT and CDR2 as YYREEE (reference sequence). The CDR3 region has the DNA TGTGCCAGCAGCTTACCGGGACAGCCCTTTTTAGTGCAGTTCTTC. Translating gives CASSLPGQPFLVQFF. Full variable domain (outside the CDR3, taken from reference TRBV5-4 and TRBJ2-1): ETGVTQSPTHLIKTRGQQVTLRCSSQSGHNTVSWYQQALGQGPQFIFQYYREEENGRGNFPPRFSGLQFPNYSSELNVNALELDDSALYLCASSLPGQPFLVQFFGPGTRLTVL.

The CDR3 here is CASTKLNTGELFF. The DNA for the CDR3 is TGTGCCTCCACGAAGCTAAACACCGGGGAGCTGTTTTTT. This rearrangement joins TRBV30 to TRBJ2-2; D uncertain. CDR3 length: 13 amino acids. Germline values: CDR1 GTSNPN, CDR2 SVGIG (reference sequence). V lost 7 bases, J lost 2 bases, and 11 bases lay in between.

The sample holds a few counts of this clonotype. This chain uses TRBV12-3 or TRBV12-4 with TRBJ2-5, with D perhaps matching TRBD2 (5 bases). The V gene lost 7 bases and the J gene lost 5 bases, with 14 bases spanning the gap. The CDR3 contains 13 residues. CDR3 protein: CASTPLPSETQYF. In DNA, the CDR3 is TGTGCCAGCACACCCCTTCCTAGCGAGACCCAGTACTTC.

The chain links TRBV14 to TRBJ1-1; D uncertain. Trimming removed 5 bases from V and 6 bases from J, with 19 bases in between. The CDR3 runs 15 residues. Germline V gene lookup returns CDR1 SGHDN and CDR2 FVKESK. The CDR3 DNA reads TGTGCCAGCAGCTTAACGCCCGGCTATGACTCTGAAGCTTTCTTT. This sequence encodes CASSLTPGYDSEAFF.

This clonotype was detected many times. This chain links TRBV3-1 with TRBJ2-7; perhaps TRBD2 as D (5 bases). The CDR3 spans 14 residues. Germline V gene data show CDR1 as LGHDT and CDR2 as YNNKEL (reference sequence). The V end lost 1 base, the J end lost 5 bases, and 12 bases lay between the germline ends. This CDR3 reads CASSQGLFGNEQYF. CDR3 nucleotide sequence: TGTGCCAGCAGCCAAGGACTCTTCGGGAACGAGCAGTACTTC.

Ten or more counts support this clonotype. This chain links TRBV2 with TRBJ2-7; a weak D match, TRBD2 (5 bases). Trimming removed 7 bases at V and 6 bases at J, with 16 bases between. From germline, CDR1 is SNHLY and CDR2 FYNNEI. This CDR3 spans 13 amino acids. CDR3 residues: CASNREGSPEQYF. The CDR3, as DNA: TGTGCCAGCAACCGGGAAGGGTCCCCCGAGCAGTACTTC.

This clonotype was seen only a few times. This chain connects TRBV20-1 to TRBJ2-7, with TRBD2 matching 15 bases. The V gene's germline CDR1 is DFQATT and CDR2 SNEGSKA (reference sequence). Germline trimming cut 5 bases from V and 0 bases from J; bases unmatched to any gene: 2. The CDR3 is made up of 15 amino acids. CDR3 residues: CSAGTSGRNSYEQYF. The DNA of the CDR3 is TGCAGTGCTGGGACTAGCGGGAGGAACTCCTACGAGCAGTACTTC.

The chain employs TRBV5-1 and TRBJ2-4; D gene ambiguous. Germline loops: CDR1 SGHRS, CDR2 YFSETQ. The CDR3 totals 16 residues. Trimming removed 0 bases at V and 0 bases at J, with 10 bases between. This chain's CDR3 is CASSLGADLAKNIQYF. The CDR3 DNA reads as TGCGCCAGCAGCTTGGGGGCCGATCTAGCCAAAAACATTCAGTACTTC.

The rearrangement joins TRBV11-3 to TRBJ2-1; D is perhaps TRBD1 or TRBD2 (5 bases each). This CDR3 has 14 amino acids. Per the germline V gene, CDR1 is SGHNT and CDR2 is YENEEA. Trimming pared 4 bases from V and 6 bases from J, leaving 13 bases between. The CDR3 protein is CASSWVPGTNEQFF. CDR3 in DNA: TGTGCCAGCAGCTGGGTGCCAGGGACCAATGAGCAGTTCTTC.

This clonotype has a handful of counts. The genes are TRBV28 and TRBJ2-3, with 8 bases fitting TRBD2. This CDR3 spans 14 amino acids. With V trimmed by 9 bases and J by 4 bases, 9 bases remained unmatched. Germline assignment: CDR1 MDHEN and CDR2 SYDVKM. The CDR3 loop is CASQPGTRADTQYF. For the CDR3, the DNA is TGTGCCAGTCAGCCAGGGACTAGGGCAGATACGCAGTATTTT.

This clonotype appeared a few times. The genes are TRBV29-1 and TRBJ2-7; TRBD1 matches 8 bases. With V trimmed by 6 bases and J by 2 bases, 6 bases remained unmatched. The CDR3 covers 13 residues. Germline-derived CDR1 and CDR2 are SQVTM and ANQGSEA. CDR3 residues: CSVETGEAYEQYF. The CDR3 DNA reads as TGCAGCGTAGAGACAGGGGAGGCCTACGAGCAGTACTTC.